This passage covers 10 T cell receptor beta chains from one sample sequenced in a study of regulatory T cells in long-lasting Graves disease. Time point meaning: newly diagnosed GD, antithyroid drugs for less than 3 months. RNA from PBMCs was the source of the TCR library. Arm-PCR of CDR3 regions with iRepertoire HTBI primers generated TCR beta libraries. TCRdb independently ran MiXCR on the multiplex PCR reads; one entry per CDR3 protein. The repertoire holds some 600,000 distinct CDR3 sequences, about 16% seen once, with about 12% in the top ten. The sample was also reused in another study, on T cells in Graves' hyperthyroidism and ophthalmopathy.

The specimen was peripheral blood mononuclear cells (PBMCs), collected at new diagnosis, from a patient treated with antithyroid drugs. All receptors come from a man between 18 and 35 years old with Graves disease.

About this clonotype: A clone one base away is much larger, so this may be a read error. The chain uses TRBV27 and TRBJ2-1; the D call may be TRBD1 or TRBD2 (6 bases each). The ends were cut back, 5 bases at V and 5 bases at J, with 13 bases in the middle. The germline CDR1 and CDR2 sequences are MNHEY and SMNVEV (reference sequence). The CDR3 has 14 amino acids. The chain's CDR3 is CASSTIGGHNEQFF. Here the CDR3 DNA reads TGTGCCAGCAGTACAATCGGGGGCCACAATGAGCAGTTCTTC.

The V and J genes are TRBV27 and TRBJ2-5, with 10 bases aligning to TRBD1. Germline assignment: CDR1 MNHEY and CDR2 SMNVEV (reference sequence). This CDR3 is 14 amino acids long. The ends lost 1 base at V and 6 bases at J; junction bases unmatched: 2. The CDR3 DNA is TGTGCCAGCAGTTTATGGGACAGGGGAAAGACCCAGTACTTC. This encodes CASSLWDRGKTQYF.

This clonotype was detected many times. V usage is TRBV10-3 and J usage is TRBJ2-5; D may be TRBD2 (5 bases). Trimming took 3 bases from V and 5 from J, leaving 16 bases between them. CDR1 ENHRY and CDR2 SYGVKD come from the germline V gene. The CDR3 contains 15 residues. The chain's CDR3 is CAISESVSREETQYF. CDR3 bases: TGTGCCATCAGTGAATCCGTCTCAAGGGAGGAGACCCAGTACTTC.

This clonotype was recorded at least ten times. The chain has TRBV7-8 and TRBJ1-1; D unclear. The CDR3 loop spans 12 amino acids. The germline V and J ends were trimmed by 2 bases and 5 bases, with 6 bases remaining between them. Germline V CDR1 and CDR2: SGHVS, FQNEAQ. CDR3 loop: CASSLRWTEAFF. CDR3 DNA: TGTGCCAGCAGCTTAAGATGGACTGAAGCTTTCTTT.

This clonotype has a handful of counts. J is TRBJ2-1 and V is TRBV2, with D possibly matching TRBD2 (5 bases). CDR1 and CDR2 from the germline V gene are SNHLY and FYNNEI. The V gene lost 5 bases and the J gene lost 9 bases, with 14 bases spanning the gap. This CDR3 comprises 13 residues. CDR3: CASSPRAAAEQFF. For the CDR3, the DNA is TGTGCCAGCAGTCCGAGGGCCGCGGCTGAGCAGTTCTTC.

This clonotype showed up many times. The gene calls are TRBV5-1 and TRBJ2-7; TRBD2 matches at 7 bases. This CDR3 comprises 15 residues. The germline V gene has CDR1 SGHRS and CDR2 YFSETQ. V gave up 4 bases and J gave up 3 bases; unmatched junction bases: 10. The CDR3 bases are TGCGCCAGCAGCCCCGGACTAGTCCAGAACTACGAGCAGTACTTC. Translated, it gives CASSPGLVQNYEQYF. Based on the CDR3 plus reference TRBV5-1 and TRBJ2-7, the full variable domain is KAGVTQTPRYLIKTRGQQVTLSCSPISGHRSVSWYQQTPGQGLQFLFEYFSETQRNKGNFPGRFSGRQFSNSRSEMNVSTLELGDSALYLCASSPGLVQNYEQYFGPGTRLTVT.

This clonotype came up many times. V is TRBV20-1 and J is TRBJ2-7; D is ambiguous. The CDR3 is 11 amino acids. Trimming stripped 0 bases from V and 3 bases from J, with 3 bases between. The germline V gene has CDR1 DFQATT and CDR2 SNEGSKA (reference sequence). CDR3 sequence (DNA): TGCAGTGCTAGAGACAACTACGAGCAGTACTTC. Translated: CSARDNYEQYF.

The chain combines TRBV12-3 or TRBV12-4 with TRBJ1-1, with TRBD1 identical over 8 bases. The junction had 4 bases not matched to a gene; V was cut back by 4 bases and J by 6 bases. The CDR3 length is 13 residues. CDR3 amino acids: CASSSQGASEAFF. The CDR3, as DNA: TGTGCCAGCAGTTCGCAGGGGGCTTCTGAAGCTTTCTTT.

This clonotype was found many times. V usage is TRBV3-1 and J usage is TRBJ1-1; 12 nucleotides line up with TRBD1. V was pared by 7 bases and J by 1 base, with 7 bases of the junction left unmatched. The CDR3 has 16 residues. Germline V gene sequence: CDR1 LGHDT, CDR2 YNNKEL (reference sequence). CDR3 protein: CASIGLGQGANTEAFF. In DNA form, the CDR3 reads TGTGCCAGCATCGGCTTGGGACAGGGGGCGAACACTGAAGCTTTCTTT.

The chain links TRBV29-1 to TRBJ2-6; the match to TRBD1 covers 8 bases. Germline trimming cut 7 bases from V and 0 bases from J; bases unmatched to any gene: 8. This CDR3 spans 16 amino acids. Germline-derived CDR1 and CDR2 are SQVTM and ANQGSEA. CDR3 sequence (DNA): TGCAGCGCCTCGACAGGGGCCTTCTCTGGGGCCAACGTCCTGACTTTC. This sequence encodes CSASTGAFSGANVLTF.